A single sample gave rise to the 32 T cell receptor beta chains below, sequenced in a study of CD8+CD57+ T cells in acquired aplastic anemia. TCR beta VDJ and CDR3 were profiled, and genomic DNA was the template. TCRdb processed the reads anew with MiXCR; each CDR3 protein has one entry. The data hold 200,000 or so distinct CDR3 sequences, with over 60% observed a single time. Sequencing input: sorted CD4+, CD8+, or CD8+CD57+ T cells (not recorded which) from PBMCs. These receptors originate from a human donor with severe aplastic anemia or a healthy control (not recorded which).

Note on this clonotype: A junction end diverges from the germline sequence, so it may reflect a read error. The chain recombines TRBV2 with TRBJ1-3; D call uncertain. Germline loops: CDR1 SNHLY, CDR2 FYNNEI. This CDR3 region has 15 residues. CDR3 sequence: CASSEGPHSGNTIYF. The CDR3 DNA follows: TGTGCCAGCAGTGAAGGACCCCACTCTGGGAACACCATATATTTT.

This sequence joins TRBV7-9 and TRBJ2-2; D call uncertain. V shed 1 base and J shed 8 bases, with 11 bases lying between them. The CDR3 is 14 amino acids. Germline V CDR1 and CDR2: SEHNR, FQNEAQ (reference sequence). The CDR3 is CASSLVRLGGELFF. The CDR3 nucleotides read TGTGCCAGCAGCTTAGTTCGCCTTGGAGGGGAGCTGTTTTTT.

The chain has TRBV5-6 and TRBJ1-2; no reliable D call. The V and J ends lost 5 bases and 0 bases respectively, with 14 bases between them. This CDR3 region has 15 residues. Per the germline V gene, CDR1 is SGHDT and CDR2 is YYEEEE. This chain's CDR3 is CASSRAREANYGYTF. The CDR3 DNA reads TGTGCCAGCAGTCGAGCAAGGGAAGCTAACTATGGCTACACCTTC.

The genes are TRBV12-3 or TRBV12-4 and TRBJ1-2, with unresolved D. Trimming took off 2 bases at V and 6 bases at J, with 10 bases between the two ends. The CDR3 spans 13 residues. In DNA form, the CDR3 reads TGTGCCAGCAGTTTATGGGCGGGAGATGGCTACACCTTC. As protein: CASSLWAGDGYTF.

The rearrangement joins TRBV4-1 to TRBJ2-1; 8 bases are shared with TRBD2. Per germline, CDR1 MGHRA and CDR2 YSYEKL. Trimming removed 8 bases from V and 2 bases from J; junction bases left unmatched: 11. This CDR3 contains 16 residues. This CDR3 is CASGPPGGGTYNEQFF. As DNA, the CDR3 is TGCGCCAGCGGCCCGCCCGGGGGGGGCACCTACAATGAGCAGTTCTTC.

CDR3 bases: TGTGCCAGCAGTGCAGGGGGCAGGAATTCACCCCTCCACTTT. Its protein product is CASSAGGRNSPLHF. V is TRBV6-5 and J is TRBJ1-6; 8 bases match TRBD1. The germline V gene has CDR1 MNHEY and CDR2 SVGAGI. The length of the CDR3 is 14 residues. V was pared by 5 bases and J by 7 bases, with 4 bases of the junction left unmatched.

The table lists this clonotype with many counts. V and J are TRBV30 and TRBJ1-1; D uncertain. This CDR3 is built from 13 residues. V shed 4 bases and J shed 3 bases, with 12 bases lying between them. The V gene's germline CDR1 is GTSNPN and CDR2 SVGIG (reference sequence). The CDR3 here is CAWNLQSHTEAFF. The DNA for the CDR3 is TGTGCCTGGAACCTTCAATCCCACACTGAAGCTTTCTTT.

CDR3 nucleotide sequence: TGTGCCAGCAGTCAGGGCTTGGGTGAGCAGTTCTTC. Translation: CASSQGLGEQFF. The chain links TRBV7-9 to TRBJ2-1; D may be TRBD1 (5 bases). V was trimmed by 6 bases and J by 9 bases, leaving 12 bases between them. This CDR3 region has 12 residues. Germline V CDR1 and CDR2: SEHNR, FQNEAQ (reference sequence). Full variable domain (rest looked up from reference TRBV7-9 and TRBJ2-1): DTGVSQNPRHKITKRGQNVTFRCDPISEHNRLYWYRQTLGQGPEFLTYFQNEAQLEKSRLLSDRFSAERPKGSFSTLEIQRTEQGDSAMYLCASSQGLGEQFFGPGTRLTVL.

The gene calls are TRBV25-1 and TRBJ2-1; 15 nucleotides agree with TRBD2. The CDR3 covers 16 residues. Germline CDR1 is MGHDK and CDR2 is SYGVNS. J was trimmed by 7 bases and V by 6 bases; bases with no gene match: 7. CDR3 in DNA: TGTGCCAGCAGCCGAGGGACTAGCGGGAGGACGAATGAGCAGTTCTTC. Protein product: CASSRGTSGRTNEQFF.

This clonotype was detected only once. The V call is TRBV7-6, the J call TRBJ2-7, with D tentatively TRBD2 (6 bases). The CDR3 consists of 15 residues. V lost 3 bases, J lost 7 bases, and 19 bases lay in between. Germline V lookup: CDR1 SGHVS, CDR2 FNYEAQ. The CDR3 bases are TGTGCCAGCAGCTTGTCTCCGGGAGAGGCCCAGGAGCAGTACTTC. Protein sequence: CASSLSPGEAQEQYF.

The sample holds many counts of this clonotype. CDR3 nucleotide sequence: TGTGCCAGCAGCGGAGCAGGACAGGGCCTGGCTGAAGCTTTCTTT. This sequence encodes CASSGAGQGLAEAFF. The chain uses TRBV5-8 and TRBJ1-1; 8 nucleotides match TRBD1. CDR1 is SGHTS, CDR2 YDEGEE, per germline. Trimming cost V 4 bases and J 6 bases; bases outside gene matches: 11. This CDR3 has 15 residues.

The chain employs TRBV15 and TRBJ2-7; 7 nucleotides match TRBD1. The germline CDR1 and CDR2 sequences are LNHNV and YYDKDF (reference sequence). The junction had 10 bases not matched to a gene; V was cut back by 5 bases and J by 6 bases. The CDR3 has 14 amino acids. CDR3 sequence reads: CATSGRQGQAEQYF. In DNA, the CDR3 is TGTGCCACCAGCGGGAGACAGGGTCAAGCCGAGCAGTACTTC.

V gene TRBV19 combines with J gene TRBJ1-2; perhaps TRBD1 as D (6 bases). Looked up from germline, CDR1 is LNHDA and CDR2 is SQIVND (reference sequence). V was cut by 7 bases and J by 8 bases, with 17 bases left in between. The CDR3 sequence is 13 residues long. CDR3 nucleotide sequence: TGTGCCAGTACCGTGGACAGTATGAAAGGCTACACCTTC. Translation: CASTVDSMKGYTF.

The chain links TRBV5-1 to TRBJ2-7, with 8 bases matching TRBD2. V was pared by 7 bases and J by 2 bases, with 8 bases of the junction left unmatched. This CDR3 has 14 residues. Per germline, CDR1 SGHRS and CDR2 YFSETQ. CDR3 bases: TGCGCCAGCGCCCCAGCGGGGGATACCTACGAGCAGTACTTC. The encoded protein is CASAPAGDTYEQYF. The variable domain in full, with the rest retrieved from reference TRBV5-1 and TRBJ2-7, is KAGVTQTPRYLIKTRGQQVTLSCSPISGHRSVSWYQQTPGQGLQFLFEYFSETQRNKGNFPGRFSGRQFSNSRSEMNVSTLELGDSALYLCASAPAGDTYEQYFGPGTRLTVT.

This chain uses TRBV7-3 with TRBJ2-2; 10 nucleotides line up with TRBD2. The CDR3 sequence is 16 residues long. The J segment lost 5 bases and the V segment lost 5 bases, leaving 8 bases of the junction unmatched. Per germline, CDR1 SGHTA and CDR2 FQGTGA. The CDR3 DNA is TGTGCCAGCAGCCGAAGCGGGGGGGCCAAGACCGGGGAGCTGTTTTTT. It yields the protein CASSRSGGAKTGELFF.

This clonotype has ten or more counts. The chain combines TRBV9 with TRBJ2-7; D call uncertain. V shed 0 bases and J shed 3 bases, with 7 bases lying between them. Germline V gene data show CDR1 as SGDLS and CDR2 as YYNGEE. This CDR3 has 13 residues. CDR3 amino acids: CASSVGDDYEQYF. CDR3 DNA: TGTGCCAGCAGCGTAGGAGACGACTACGAGCAGTACTTC.

This chain links TRBV7-2 with TRBJ2-1, with unresolved D. Germline V gives CDR1 SGHTA, CDR2 FQGNSA. V lost 5 bases, J lost 8 bases, and 1 base lay in between. This CDR3 has 9 residues. This chain's CDR3 is CASSHEQFF. CDR3 coding DNA: TGTGCCAGCAGCCATGAGCAGTTCTTC.

This clonotype has just a few counts. The rearrangement joins TRBV9 to TRBJ1-4, with D possibly matching TRBD1 (5 bases). V lost 0 bases to trimming and J lost 5 bases, with 14 bases between them. CDR1 and CDR2 from the germline V gene are SGDLS and YYNGEE. CDR3 length equals 16 residues. DNA for the CDR3: TGTGCCAGCAGCGTAGGAACAGGCAGGACAAATGAAAAACTGTTTTTT. It translates to CASSVGTGRTNEKLFF.

This chain joins TRBV7-2 and TRBJ1-5, with D hard to call. CDR1 is SGHTA and CDR2 is FQGNSA in the germline V gene. Trimming left V 1 base short and J 6 bases short, with 13 bases between. The CDR3 length is 15 residues. The CDR3 sequence: CASSLGSGGSQPQHF. CDR3 sequence (DNA): TGTGCCAGCAGCTTAGGGTCGGGAGGATCTCAGCCCCAGCATTTT.

In DNA form, the CDR3 reads TGTGCCAGCAGCAGAAGTGGTGAGCGGGGGGGATTTGAGCAGTATTTT. Translation: CASSRSGERGGFEQYF. V usage is TRBV7-8 and J usage is TRBJ2-3, with 10 bases aligning to TRBD2. V lost 5 bases, J lost 11 bases, and 16 bases stayed unmatched. Germline CDR1 is SGHVS and CDR2 is FQNEAQ. This CDR3 has 16 amino acids. Variable domain in full (rest from reference TRBV7-8 and TRBJ2-3): GAGVSQSPRYKVAKRGQDVALRCDPISGHVSLFWYQQALGQGPEFLTYFQNEAQLDKSGLPSDRFFAERPEGSVSTLKIQRTQQEDSAVYLCASSRSGERGGFEQYFGPGTRLTVL.

The rearrangement links TRBV12-3 or TRBV12-4 to TRBJ2-7, with D possibly matching TRBD1 (5 bases). The CDR3 is 13 amino acids. V dropped 3 bases and J dropped 2 bases, with 8 bases sitting between them. DNA of the CDR3: TGTGCCAGCAGTTTGGACAAACCCTACGAGCAGTACTTC. Its translation is CASSLDKPYEQYF.

The chain carries TRBV9 and TRBJ2-7, with TRBD2 matching 11 bases. The V and J ends lost 3 bases and 2 bases, in that order; junction bases with no gene match: 1. Germline V gene data show CDR1 as SGDLS and CDR2 as YYNGEE. The CDR3 has 14 amino acids. CDR3: CASSGTSGPYEQYF. The CDR3, as DNA: TGTGCCAGCAGCGGGACTAGCGGGCCCTACGAGCAGTACTTC. Based on the CDR3 plus reference TRBV9 and TRBJ2-7, the full variable domain is DSGVTQTPKHLITATGQRVTLRCSPRSGDLSVYWYQQSLDQGLQFLIQYYNGEERAKGNILERFSAQQFPDLHSELNLSSLELGDSALYFCASSGTSGPYEQYFGPGTRLTVT.

This clonotype was seen a handful of times. This chain joins TRBV10-3 and TRBJ2-7; the D is unclear. The CDR3 length is 12 residues. V lost 8 bases and J 4 bases, leaving 12 bases between the germline ends. Germline lookup yields CDR1 ENHRY and CDR2 SYGVKD. The CDR3 bases are TGTGCCATCGCTTCACAAGGATACGAGCAGTACTTC. As protein: CAIASQGYEQYF.

In its sample, this clonotype was seen a few times. The gene calls are TRBV7-2 and TRBJ2-5, with TRBD2 matching over 9 bases. After removal of 7 bases from V and 5 bases from J, the junction contained 11 bases not matched to a gene. Looked up from germline, CDR1 is SGHTA and CDR2 is FQGNSA. This CDR3 is 15 amino acids long. The CDR3 sequence is CASIRRGGARETQYF. The CDR3, as DNA: TGTGCCAGCATCCGTCGCGGGGGGGCTAGGGAGACCCAGTACTTC.

At least ten counts were recorded for this clonotype. This sequence joins TRBV20-1 and TRBJ1-1; weak D call: TRBD1 (6 bases). CDR1 and CDR2 (germline): DFQATT, SNEGSKA (reference sequence). The CDR3 spans 12 residues. The chain's CDR3 is CSSRGRDTEAFF. The CDR3 region has the DNA TGCAGCTCCAGGGGTAGGGACACTGAAGCTTTCTTT.

The chain uses TRBV20-1 and TRBJ1-1, with D perhaps matching TRBD1 (5 bases). Germline V gives CDR1 DFQATT, CDR2 SNEGSKA (reference sequence). Trimming took off 5 bases at V and 4 bases at J, with 14 bases between the two ends. There are 13 residues in the CDR3. CDR3 protein: CSASGDGGTEAFF. The CDR3 DNA reads as TGCAGTGCTTCCGGGGACGGCGGCACTGAAGCTTTCTTT.

The chain recombines TRBV12-3 or TRBV12-4 with TRBJ2-7; TRBD2 is a possible D gene (5 bases). V was trimmed by 7 bases and J by 4 bases, leaving 11 bases between them. This CDR3 region has 12 residues. The CDR3 nucleotides are TGTGCCAGCACCAATCGGACTTACGAGCAGTACTTC. Encoded protein: CASTNRTYEQYF.

This clonotype was seen more than once but under ten times. The chain combines TRBV7-2 with TRBJ1-2; D unclear. The CDR3 is made up of 16 amino acids. The V end lost 3 bases, the J end lost 1 base, and 15 bases lay between the germline ends. Germline V gene data show CDR1 as SGHTA and CDR2 as FQGNSA. The CDR3 DNA follows: TGTGCCAGCAGCTTCTCATGGACGGAAGTTAACTATGGCTACACCTTC. Translation gives CASSFSWTEVNYGYTF.

The chain has TRBV20-1 and TRBJ2-3, with 7 bases lining up with TRBD2. The V segment lost 5 bases and the J segment 5 bases; nucleotides outside the gene matches: 7. This CDR3 contains 13 residues. Germline CDR1 reads DFQATT; CDR2 reads SNEGSKA (reference sequence). CDR3 in amino acids: CSAETGRVDTQYF. For the CDR3, the DNA is TGCAGTGCTGAAACGGGGAGGGTAGATACGCAGTATTTT.

The CDR3 is CASSREWGADTQYF. CDR3 sequence (DNA): TGTGCCAGCAGCCGGGAGTGGGGGGCAGATACGCAGTATTTT. The rearrangement links TRBV7-3 to TRBJ2-3; a possible D gene is TRBD2 (6 bases). Trimming pared 5 bases from V and 4 bases from J, leaving 13 bases between. In germline, CDR1 is SGHTA, CDR2 FQGTGA. This CDR3 comprises 14 residues. The whole variable domain, filled in from reference TRBV7-3 and TRBJ2-3, reads GAGVSQTPSNKVTEKGKYVELRCDPISGHTALYWYRQSLGQGPEFLIYFQGTGAADDSGLPNDRFFAVRPEGSVSTLKIQRTERGDSAVYLCASSREWGADTQYFGPGTRLTVL.

This chain connects TRBV6-1 to TRBJ2-1; 7 bases line up with TRBD2. Germline values: CDR1 MNHNS, CDR2 SASEGT. Trimming cost V 1 base and J 3 bases; bases outside gene matches: 3. This CDR3 region has 15 residues. The CDR3 bases are TGTGCCAGCAGTGAAGTGGCGGGAGACTACAATGAGCAGTTCTTC. Its translation is CASSEVAGDYNEQFF.

Notes on this clonotype: With a much larger clone just one base away, this may be a read error. The chain joins TRBV6-7 to TRBJ1-4; D is possibly TRBD1 (5 bases). TRBV6-7 has ORF status, its function being uncertain. The CDR3 is 12 residues long. Trimming cost V 2 bases and J 7 bases, with 5 bases left between them. CDR3 amino acids: CASSYTGEKLFF. The CDR3 DNA follows: TGTGCCAGCAGTTACACAGGTGAAAAACTGTTTTTT.